This TCR beta chain was identified in a study of OX40 agonist ivuxolimab in advanced cancers. Findings and caveats of the study: Clonal expansion by week 6 occurred in CD4+ and CD8+ blood T cells (at 0.1 to 3.0 mg/kg).

A word on this clone: Its matching antigen is unknown.

The germline CDR1 and CDR2 sequences are SGHAT and FQNNGV. The CDR3 is made up of 14 amino acids. The V gene end was trimmed by 5 bases and the J gene end by 4 bases; junction bases not matched to a gene: 5. Profiling relied on immunoSEQ multiplex PCR, and the TCRdb table lists in-frame clones only, not all of them. The data show approximately 74,000 clones, over 75% seen once. Material: CD4+ or CD8+ T cells sorted from blood, obtained in a trial of the OX40 agonist ivuxolimab. The clonotype was recovered from an adult with an advanced solid tumor such as melanoma, head and neck, liver or kidney cancer. The V call is TRBV11-2, the J call TRBJ2-7; 10 bases match TRBD2. The CDR3 loop is CASSPSGSKYEQYF. CDR3 in DNA: TGTGCCAGCAGCCCTAGCGGGAGTAAGTACGAGCAGTACTTC.